This T cell receptor beta chain was identified in a study of shared T cell receptors in the human thymus. Libraries were prepared by immunoSEQ multiplex PCR; TCRdb keeps only in-frame clonotypes and omits some of them. The table shows under 700,000 clones, with approximately 80% occurring only once. The same data also went into a second study, on human thymus T cells. That source reports: Donors were healthy Finnish babies undergoing corrective operations for congenital heart defects. Corrective heart surgery yielded resections, and these provided the thymus tissue. Within thymic and blood repertoires, V and J gene usage appeared to be biased. Related work found strong thymic repertoire overlap between unrelated individuals.

This sequence originates from a boy less than two years old with a congenital heart defect. Sample: thymocytes.

CDR3: CASSLVSGQPFF. The CDR3 DNA reads TGTGCCAGCAGCTTGGTTAGCGGGCAGCCGTTCTTC. The gene calls are TRBV5-4 and TRBJ2-1, with 7 bases matching TRBD2. Per germline, CDR1 SGHNT and CDR2 YYREEE (reference sequence). This CDR3 region has 12 residues. V trimming: 0 bases; J trimming: 15 bases; junction bases outside the gene matches: 6.